What follows are 4 T cell receptor beta chains derived from one specimen sequenced in a study of long-term antiretroviral therapy in people with HIV. Survey-level immunoSEQ v3.0 assays were run. Clones were sequenced by immunoSEQ multiplex PCR, and TCRdb holds only the in-frame ones, with some missing. The sample has about 22,000 clones; 86% are singletons. This specimen consisted of unsorted PBMCs, obtained 1.3 years after starting antiretroviral therapy. Every receptor here comes from a man in his sixties with HIV.

V and J are TRBV5-8 and TRBJ2-3; possible D gene TRBD1, 5 bases. The CDR3 loop spans 14 amino acids. Germline V lookup: CDR1 SGHTS, CDR2 YDEGEE. V was clipped by 5 bases and J by 3 bases, with 13 bases between them. CDR3 coding DNA: TGTGCCAGCAGATGGGGTACAGGAACAGATACGCAGTATTTT. Translated, it gives CASRWGTGTDTQYF.

V and J are TRBV6-1 and TRBJ2-5; D possibly corresponds to TRBD2 (5 bases). The CDR3 covers 15 residues. Germline values: CDR1 MNHNS, CDR2 SASEGT. Deletions cut 6 bases from V and 0 bases from J, with 14 bases between. In nucleotides, the CDR3 is TGTGCCAGCAGAAGAGCCGGGATCTACCAAGAGACCCAGTACTTC. This codes for CASRRAGIYQETQYF.

The rearrangement links TRBV5-4 to TRBJ2-3; D is undetermined. With 0 bases removed from V and 0 bases from J, the gap between germline ends came to 8 bases. Germline V lookup: CDR1 SGHNT, CDR2 YYREEE (reference sequence). There are 15 residues in the CDR3. The CDR3: CASSLAILSTDTQYF. In DNA form, the CDR3 reads TGTGCCAGCAGCTTGGCGATCCTTAGCACAGATACGCAGTATTTT.

The chain employs TRBV28 and TRBJ2-2, with D unclear. V shed 3 bases and J shed 1 base, with 12 bases lying between them. Germline values: CDR1 MDHEN, CDR2 SYDVKM. This CDR3 is 16 amino acids long. The CDR3 bases are TGTGCCAGCAGTTTCTTGGTAGCTCTGAACACCGGGGAGCTGTTTTTT. Translation gives CASSFLVALNTGELFF.